Listed here is a single T cell receptor (beta chain). The sample comes from a study of response to subunit inactivated influenza vaccine. MiXCR, applied by TCRdb to the RT-PCR reads, yields one record per CDR3 protein. The repertoire consists of a few hundred thousand distinct CDR3 sequences, with 11% occurring once and the leading ten covering approximately 10%. Germline assignment: CDR1 SGHTA and CDR2 FQGNSA. V shed 1 base and J 9 bases; nucleotides not matched to a gene: 8. The length of the CDR3 is 15 residues. The data were also submitted as part of a second study, on T cells expressing NK-cell markers. That paper adds: TCR beta cDNA was made by 5'RACE template switching with UMIs. Investigators obtained TCR beta repertoires from sorted CD3+CD56+NKG2C+, CD3+CD56+NKG2C- and CD3+CD56-NKG2C+ T cells. Several of the experiments relied on an anti-gamma-delta TCR antibody so that only alpha-beta TCR T cells were sorted. In about six donors, dominant CD3+CD56+NKG2C+ clonotypes ranked among the top 10 CD8+ clonotypes. The leading position in the CD3+CD56-NKG2C+ fraction of a handful of donors also went to these clonotypes.

This chain connects TRBV7-2 to TRBJ2-1, with 8 bases aligning to TRBD1. This TCR was sampled from a man between 50 and 59 years old who received an inactivated influenza vaccine. The input for sequencing was PBMCs from blood, taken on the day of vaccination. This chain's CDR3 is CASSLVQGAHSEQFF. The CDR3 DNA sequence: TGTGCCAGCAGCTTAGTCCAGGGGGCGCACAGTGAGCAGTTCTTC.